A selection of T cell receptor beta chains follows, all from one sample in a study of cytomegalovirus exposure and HLA in healthy donors. Generated by immunoSEQ multiplex PCR, the TCRdb table keeps only in-frame clones and is missing some. The sample holds 90,000 to 100,000 clones, 77% seen once. The sequenced sample was PBMCs. The receptors derive from a woman in her thirties or forties in good health and CMV-seronegative. Both conserved end residues are part of each CDR3. The D gene is left open where the match is weak. Size is stated for part of the rows, as once, few or many counts, or as a class when the clone is expanded.

abundance,j_gene,d_gene,v_gene,CDR3nt,CDR3aa
.,TRBJ2-7,TRBD1,TRBV5-4,TGTGCCAGCAGCTTGGGGGACAGGGTGGACGAGCAGTACTTC,CASSLGDRVDEQYF
.,TRBJ1-1,.,TRBV15,TGTGCCACCGGGGGGGAGACAGCTACTCGGATGAACACTGAAGCTTTCTTT,CATGGETATRMNTEAFF
.,TRBJ2-2,.,TRBV6-6,TGTGCCAGCAGCCCGCGGCTAGTCCAGCTGTTTTTT,CASSPRLVQLFF
.,TRBJ2-1,.,TRBV6-1,TGTGCCAGCACCCAAGTCGGGGGGCTGGTCAATGAGCAGTTCTTC,CASTQVGGLVNEQFF
once,TRBJ2-1,.,TRBV2,TGTGCCAGCAGTTCGCAGGGATTACGCAATGAGCAGTTCTTC,CASSSQGLRNEQFF
.,TRBJ2-3,TRBD1,TRBV18,TGTGCCAGCTCACCCACCGGGACAGGGGGCACAGATACGCAGTATTTT,CASSPTGTGGTDTQYF
.,TRBJ1-2,.,TRBV7-3,TGTGCCACTACGGCCGGGACACCTCGAGGCGATGGCTACACCTTC,CATTAGTPRGDGYTF
few,TRBJ1-1,.,TRBV6-5,TGTGCCAGCAGTCGCGGATACGAAGCTTTCTTT,CASSRGYEAFF
.,TRBJ2-7,.,TRBV27,TGTGCCAGCAGTTACCATACCCGGGTCTCAATGTACTTC,CASSYHTRVSMYF
.,TRBJ2-2,.,TRBV6-5,TGTGCCAGCAGTTACGGTCTAGTCACCGGGGAGCTGTTTTTT,CASSYGLVTGELFF
.,TRBJ1-4,TRBD1,TRBV6-1,TGTGCCAGCAGTGTGACAGGGGGCAATAACGAAAAACTGTTTTTT,CASSVTGGNNEKLFF
.,TRBJ2-3,.,TRBV7-2,TGTGCCAGCGGGCTTTTCACAGATACGCAGTATTTT,CASGLFTDTQYF
.,TRBJ2-5,TRBD2,TRBV7-2,TGTGCCAGCAGCTTAGGGATTCTAGCGGGGGGTCAAGAGACCCAGTACTTC,CASSLGILAGGQETQYF
few,TRBJ1-1,TRBD1,TRBV6-1,TGTGCCAGCAGTGAAGGGGACAGGGTGGTTGAAGCTTTCTTT,CASSEGDRVVEAFF
.,TRBJ2-7,.,TRBV5-6,TGTGCCAGCAGCTGGCAATCAGGGTCACCCCACGAGCAGTACTTC,CASSWQSGSPHEQYF
few,TRBJ2-2,.,TRBV2,TGTGCCAGCAGCCCCAGGGTCACCGGGGAGCTGTTTTTT,CASSPRVTGELFF
few,TRBJ1-1,.,TRBV6-4,TGTGCCAGCAGTGACTCGATCGACAGGGAAGCTTTCTTT,CASSDSIDREAFF
once,TRBJ1-1,.,TRBV2,TGTGCCAGCAGTGAAATGGCCTTTGAAGCTTTCTTT,CASSEMAFEAFF
.,TRBJ1-1,.,TRBV7-7,TGTGCTAGCAGCTCAGGATCTGGAACTGAAGCTTTCTTT,CASSSGSGTEAFF
.,TRBJ2-3,.,TRBV11-2,TGTGCCAGCAGCCGAAGCCCCCGGGGGGCCGTAGATACGCAGTATTTT,CASSRSPRGAVDTQYF
.,TRBJ1-3,TRBD1,TRBV6-1,TGTGCCAGCAGTGAGTGGTCAGGGGGCACCGGAAACACCATATATTTT,CASSEWSGGTGNTIYF
few,TRBJ1-3,.,TRBV30,TGTGCCTGGAGTGTAACCCCCCAAACGGGCACCATATATTTT,CAWSVTPQTGTIYF
few,TRBJ1-2,.,TRBV2,TGTGCCAGCGGGTCGGAGCCCTATGGCTACACCTTC,CASGSEPYGYTF
.,TRBJ2-1,TRBD1,TRBV7-9,TGTGCCAGCAGCCTGACAGGGGGCGTTGGATACAATGAGCAGTTCTTC,CASSLTGGVGYNEQFF
.,TRBJ2-2,.,TRBV13,TGTGCCAGCAGCTTAGGAGTCCGCGGGGACGGGGAGCTGTTTTTT,CASSLGVRGDGELFF
.,TRBJ2-5,TRBD1,TRBV16,TGTGCCAGCAGCCCGGTTCACGACAGGGGGCAGTGGGAGACCCAGTACTTC,CASSPVHDRGQWETQYF
.,TRBJ1-1,.,TRBV5-1,TGCGCCAGCAGCGACGGGGGGGGGAACACTGAAGCTTTCTTT,CASSDGGGNTEAFF
.,TRBJ2-1,TRBD1,TRBV5-1,TGCGCCAGCAGCTTGGACGGGACAGGGGGCATGGTTGAGCAGTTCTTC,CASSLDGTGGMVEQFF
few,TRBJ1-2,TRBD1,TRBV6-1,TGTGCCAGCAGTGTTGGAGGGGGCAAATTGAGCTACACCTTC,CASSVGGGKLSYTF
.,TRBJ2-7,.,TRBV7-9,TGTGCCAGCAGCTTGGACTTCCACGAGCAGTACTTC,CASSLDFHEQYF
.,TRBJ2-7,TRBD1,TRBV28,TGTGCCAGCAGTTTGGGGACAGAGCTCTACGAGCAGTACTTC,CASSLGTELYEQYF
.,TRBJ2-2,.,TRBV7-9,TGTGCCAGCAGCTTGTCTCTAGGTCGTTCCGGGGAGCTGTTTTTT,CASSLSLGRSGELFF
.,TRBJ2-7,TRBD1,TRBV5-1,TGCGCCAGCAGCCACGGACAGGGGTCCTACGAGCAGTACTTC,CASSHGQGSYEQYF